The 3 T cell receptor beta chains given below trace back to one sample, sequenced in a study of blood T cell repertoires in COVID-19. TCRdb's copy holds only in-frame clones and misses some; the assay was immunoSEQ multiplex PCR. The table records 310,000 or so clones, roughly 87% of them present only once. Input material: peripheral blood. These receptors were collected from a woman in her 50s who had recovered from COVID-19.

The chain carries TRBV3-1 (or the pseudogene TRBV3-2) and TRBJ2-7; D not resolved. Trimming stripped 1 base from V and 1 base from J, with 5 bases between. Germline loops: CDR1 LGHDT, CDR2 YNNKEL (reference sequence). CDR3 length: 13 residues. The CDR3 protein is CASSQGASYEQYF. In nucleotides, the CDR3 is TGTGCCAGCAGCCAAGGGGCTTCCTACGAGCAGTACTTC.

This clone is a singleton in its sample. The J gene is TRBJ2-1, the V gene TRBV2, with 7 bases identical to TRBD1. Germline V gene data show CDR1 as SNHLY and CDR2 as FYNNEI. V lost 6 bases to trimming and J lost 4 bases; unmatched junction nucleotides: 12. The CDR3 has 16 residues. This CDR3 reads CASSKTGTEDYNEQFF. The DNA for the CDR3 is TGTGCCAGCAGCAAAACCGGGACAGAAGATTACAATGAGCAGTTCTTC.

The gene calls are TRBV19 and TRBJ2-3; no clear D gene. The CDR3 totals 14 residues. With 6 bases removed from V and 0 bases from J, the gap between germline ends came to 10 bases. Looked up from germline, CDR1 is LNHDA and CDR2 is SQIVND (reference sequence). CDR3 loop: CASRKRSSTDTQYF. The CDR3 coding sequence is TGTGCCAGTAGGAAACGGTCTAGCACAGATACGCAGTATTTT.